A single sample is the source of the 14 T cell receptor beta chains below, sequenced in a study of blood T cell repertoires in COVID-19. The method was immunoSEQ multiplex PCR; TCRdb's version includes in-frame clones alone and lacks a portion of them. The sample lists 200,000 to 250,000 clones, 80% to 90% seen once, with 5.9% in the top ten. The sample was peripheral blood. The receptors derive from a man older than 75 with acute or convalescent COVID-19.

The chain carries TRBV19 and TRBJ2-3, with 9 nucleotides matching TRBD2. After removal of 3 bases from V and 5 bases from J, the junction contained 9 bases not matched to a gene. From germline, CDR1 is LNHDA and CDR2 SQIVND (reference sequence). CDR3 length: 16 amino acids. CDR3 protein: CASSIGVAGAGDTQYF. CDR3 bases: TGTGCCAGTAGTATTGGAGTAGCGGGAGCGGGAGATACGCAGTATTTT.

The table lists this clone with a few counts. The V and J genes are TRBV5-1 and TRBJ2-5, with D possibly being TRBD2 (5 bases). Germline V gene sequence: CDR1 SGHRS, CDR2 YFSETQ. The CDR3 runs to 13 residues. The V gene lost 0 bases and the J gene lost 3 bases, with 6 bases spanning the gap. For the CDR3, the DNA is TGCGCCAGCAGCTTGGTGGGAGAAGAGACCCAGTACTTC. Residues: CASSLVGEETQYF.

In DNA, the CDR3 is TGTGCCACCAGTGAAGACCACAGGGCTCAGCCCCAGCATTTT. Translation gives CATSEDHRAQPQHF. The chain recombines TRBV24-1 with TRBJ1-5; perhaps TRBD1 as D (6 bases). The CDR3 length is 14 residues. Trimming stripped 4 bases from V and 6 bases from J, with 12 bases between. Germline CDR1 KGHDR, CDR2 SFDVKD.

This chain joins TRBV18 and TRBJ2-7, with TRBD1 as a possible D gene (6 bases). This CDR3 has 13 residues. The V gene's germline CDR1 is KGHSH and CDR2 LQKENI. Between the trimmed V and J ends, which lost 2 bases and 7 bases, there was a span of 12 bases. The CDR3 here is CASSPGQGKEQYV. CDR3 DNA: TGTGCCAGCTCACCAGGGCAGGGGAAGGAGCAGTACGTC.

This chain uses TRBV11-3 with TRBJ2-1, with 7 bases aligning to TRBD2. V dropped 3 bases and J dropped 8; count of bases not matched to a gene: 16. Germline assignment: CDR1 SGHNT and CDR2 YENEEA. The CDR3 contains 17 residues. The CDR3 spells CASSFRLTSAGVDEQFF. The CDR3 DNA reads TGTGCCAGCAGCTTTAGATTGACTAGTGCGGGAGTGGATGAGCAGTTCTTC.

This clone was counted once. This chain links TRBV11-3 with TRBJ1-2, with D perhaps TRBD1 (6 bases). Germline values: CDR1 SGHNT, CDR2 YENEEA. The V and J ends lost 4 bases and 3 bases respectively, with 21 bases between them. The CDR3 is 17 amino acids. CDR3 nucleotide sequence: TGTGCCAGCAGCTCCGCGCCGACAGGTCGTGGGGACTATGGCTACACCTTC. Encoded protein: CASSSAPTGRGDYGYTF.

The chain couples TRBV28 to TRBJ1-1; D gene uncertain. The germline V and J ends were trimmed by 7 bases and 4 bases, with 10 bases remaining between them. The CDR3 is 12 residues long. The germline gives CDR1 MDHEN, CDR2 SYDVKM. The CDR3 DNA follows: TGTGCCAGCACTGCCCCGAGCACTGAAGCTTTCTTT. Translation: CASTAPSTEAFF.

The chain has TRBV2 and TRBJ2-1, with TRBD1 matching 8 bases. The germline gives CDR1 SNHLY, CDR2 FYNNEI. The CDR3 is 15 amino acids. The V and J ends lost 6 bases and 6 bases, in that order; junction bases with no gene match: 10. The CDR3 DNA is TGTGCCAGCAGCCGAGGGACAGGCTTCTCCAATGAGCAGTTCTTC. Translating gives CASSRGTGFSNEQFF.

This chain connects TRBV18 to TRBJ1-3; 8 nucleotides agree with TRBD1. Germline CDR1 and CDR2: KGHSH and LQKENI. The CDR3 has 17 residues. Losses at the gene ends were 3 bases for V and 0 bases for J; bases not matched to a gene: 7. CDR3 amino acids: CASSPGTGGSSGNTIYF. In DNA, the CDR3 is TGTGCCAGCTCACCCGGGACAGGTGGCAGCTCTGGAAACACCATATATTTT.

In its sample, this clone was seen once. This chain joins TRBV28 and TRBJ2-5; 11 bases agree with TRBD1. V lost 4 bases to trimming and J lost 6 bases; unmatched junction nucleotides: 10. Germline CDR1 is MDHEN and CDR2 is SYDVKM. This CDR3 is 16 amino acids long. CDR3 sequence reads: CASSSMGTGGVKTQYF. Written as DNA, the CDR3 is TGTGCCAGCAGTTCAATGGGGACAGGGGGAGTGAAGACCCAGTACTTC.

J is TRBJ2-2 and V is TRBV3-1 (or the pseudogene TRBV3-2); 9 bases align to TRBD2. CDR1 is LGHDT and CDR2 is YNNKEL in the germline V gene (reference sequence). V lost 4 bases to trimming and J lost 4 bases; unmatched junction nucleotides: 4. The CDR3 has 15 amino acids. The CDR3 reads CASSPQAGGTGELFF. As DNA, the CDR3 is TGTGCCAGCAGCCCACAAGCGGGGGGCACCGGGGAGCTGTTTTTT.

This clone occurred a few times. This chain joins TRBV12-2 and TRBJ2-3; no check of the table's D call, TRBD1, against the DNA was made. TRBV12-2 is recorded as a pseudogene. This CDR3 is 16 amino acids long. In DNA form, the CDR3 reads TGTGCAAGTCGCTCCAGACTCCCACCACAGGCGGATACGCAGTATTTT. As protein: CASRSRLPPQADTQYF.

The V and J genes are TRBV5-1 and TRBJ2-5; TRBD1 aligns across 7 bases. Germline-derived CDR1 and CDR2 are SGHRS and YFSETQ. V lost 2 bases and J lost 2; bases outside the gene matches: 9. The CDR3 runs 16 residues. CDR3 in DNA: TGCGCCAGCAGCTTAGGACAGGCACCTCCACAAGAGACCCAGTACTTC. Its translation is CASSLGQAPPQETQYF.

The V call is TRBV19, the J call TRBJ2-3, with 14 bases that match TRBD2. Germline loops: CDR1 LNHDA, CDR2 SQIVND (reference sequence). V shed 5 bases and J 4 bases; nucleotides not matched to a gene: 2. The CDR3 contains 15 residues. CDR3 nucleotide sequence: TGTGCCAGTAGTGGGACTAGCGGGAGTTCAGATACGCAGTATTTT. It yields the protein CASSGTSGSSDTQYF.